This TCR beta chain stems from a study of blood T cells in healthy people across ages. Through a sample-barcoded 5' primer and a J-beta primer mix, a second PCR was run for 7 to 11 cycles. Sequencing yielded, for each sample, at least 2.5 million paired-end reads carrying CDR3. MiXCR, run by TCRdb on the 5' RACE reads, gives a single entry per CDR3 protein. This sample carries about 1.7 million distinct CDR3 sequences, 28% of them seen once, and the ten largest clones take 7.7%. All donors came from Russia, were Caucasian and healthy, and spanned ages roughly 6 to 95. This clonotype was detected many times. This CDR3 has 13 residues. The V gene lost 0 bases and the J gene lost 10 bases, with 12 bases spanning the gap. CDR1 and CDR2 (germline): MNHEY, SMNVEV (reference sequence).

The sequence was obtained from a woman in her thirties in good health. The V call is TRBV27, the J call TRBJ1-2; TRBD1 might be the D (5 bases). The material sequenced was blood. The CDR3, as DNA: TGTGCCAGCAGTTTATCCGGGACCTACAACTACACCTTC. It is translated as CASSLSGTYNYTF.